Reported below is one T cell receptor (beta chain). The data belong to a study of OX40 agonist ivuxolimab in advanced cancers. Across the study: In this cohort, patients received ivuxolimab, an agonistic anti-OX40 (CD134) antibody. Anti-PD-1, anti-PD-L1 or anti-CTLA-4 therapy given earlier was allowed, and approximately 40% had some. Head and neck, renal cell, melanoma or hepatocellular carcinoma were the cancers that dose-escalation patients had.

Autoimmune disease history or systemic immunosuppression was exclusionary. Germline V CDR1 and CDR2: LNHDA, SQIVND (reference sequence). With V trimmed by 7 bases and J by 3 bases, 8 bases remained unmatched. There are 15 residues in the CDR3. The table came from immunoSEQ multiplex PCR; TCRdb's copy has only in-frame clones and leaves some out. The profile covers around 70,000 clones, with 70% to 85% appearing a single time and roughly 1.2% taken by the ten largest. This sequence originates from an adult with an advanced solid tumor such as melanoma, head and neck, liver or kidney cancer. This specimen consisted of CD4+ or CD8+ T cells sorted from blood, obtained in a trial of the OX40 agonist ivuxolimab. This rearrangement joins TRBV19 to TRBJ1-5; 8 bases map to TRBD1. The CDR3 is CASTPRTGTNQPQHF. CDR3 in DNA: TGTGCCAGTACTCCTCGGACAGGGACCAATCAGCCCCAGCATTTT.